This note documents a single T cell receptor (beta chain) sequence. Produced via immunoSEQ multiplex PCR; TCRdb's table is partial and in-frame only. The sample has approximately 180,000 clones, 70% to 90% seen once. Germline CDR1 reads SGHTA; CDR2 reads FQGNSA. The CDR3 is 15 amino acids. V was shortened by 5 bases and J by 4 bases, with 17 bases between the two germline ends. This sample is part of a study of blood T cell repertoires in COVID-19. Whole-study context: T cells, B-cell-depleted T cells, or PBMCs supplied cDNA or gDNA.

This clonotype originated in a human donor with active or convalescent COVID-19. The donor label of this sample is uncertain. The source material was peripheral blood. The chain carries TRBV7-2 and TRBJ1-2; possibly TRBD1 for D (5 bases). The CDR3 loop reads CASSVLVGGGYGYTF. As DNA, the CDR3 is TGTGCCAGCAGCGTCCTTGTGGGGGGAGGCTATGGCTACACCTTC. Full variable domain (remainder filled in from reference TRBV7-2 and TRBJ1-2): GAGVSQSPSNKVTEKGKDVELRCDPISGHTALYWYRQSLGQGLEFLIYFQGNSAPDKSGLPSDRFSAERTGGSVSTLTIQRTQQEDSAVYLCASSVLVGGGYGYTFGSGTRLTVV.